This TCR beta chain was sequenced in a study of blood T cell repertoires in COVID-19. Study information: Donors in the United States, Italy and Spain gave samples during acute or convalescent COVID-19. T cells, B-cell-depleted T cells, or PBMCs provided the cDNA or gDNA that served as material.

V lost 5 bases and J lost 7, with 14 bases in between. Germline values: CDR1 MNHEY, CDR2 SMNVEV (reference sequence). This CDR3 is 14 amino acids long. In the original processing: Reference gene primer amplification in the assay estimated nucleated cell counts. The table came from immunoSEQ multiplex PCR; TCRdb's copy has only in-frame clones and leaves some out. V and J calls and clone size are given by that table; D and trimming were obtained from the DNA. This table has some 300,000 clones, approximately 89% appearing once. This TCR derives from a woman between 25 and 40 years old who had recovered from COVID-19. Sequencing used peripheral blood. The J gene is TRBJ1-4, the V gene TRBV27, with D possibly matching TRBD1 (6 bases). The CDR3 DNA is TGTGCCAGCAGTCCCGGGACACGGATTGAAAAACTGTTTTTT. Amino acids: CASSPGTRIEKLFF.